This TCR beta chain was recorded in a study of T cells in Graves' hyperthyroidism and ophthalmopathy. Between the trimmed V and J ends, which lost 4 bases and 9 bases, there was a span of 16 bases. The CDR3 extends over 14 amino acids. The germline gives CDR1 DFQATT, CDR2 SNEGSKA (reference sequence). This clonotype was observed at least ten times. Amplified TCR beta CDR3 regions derived from RNA transcripts. The TCR CDR3 first-round RT-PCR relied on the HTBI primer set. TCRdb processed the multiplex PCR reads anew with MiXCR; each CDR3 protein has one entry. The table includes roughly 700,000 distinct CDR3 sequences, approximately 15% detected once.

The rearrangement links TRBV20-1 to TRBJ1-6; perhaps TRBD1 as D (5 bases). What was sequenced was blood. This clonotype originated in a woman younger than 35 with Graves' hyperthyroidism. This CDR3 reads CSATSEGLSSPLHF. Written as DNA, the CDR3 is TGCAGTGCTACCTCGGAGGGGCTTAGTTCACCCCTCCACTTT.